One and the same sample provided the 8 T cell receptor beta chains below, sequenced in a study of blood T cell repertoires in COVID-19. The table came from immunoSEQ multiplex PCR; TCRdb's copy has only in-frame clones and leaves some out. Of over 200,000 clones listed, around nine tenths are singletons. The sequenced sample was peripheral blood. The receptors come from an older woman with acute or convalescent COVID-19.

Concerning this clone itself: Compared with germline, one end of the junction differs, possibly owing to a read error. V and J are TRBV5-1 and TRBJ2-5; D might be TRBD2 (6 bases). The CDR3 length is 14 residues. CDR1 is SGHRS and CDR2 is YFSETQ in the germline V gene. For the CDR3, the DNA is TGCGCCTGCAGCTTGGGAGGAGCCCAAGAGACCCAGTACTTC. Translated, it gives CACSLGGAQETQYF.

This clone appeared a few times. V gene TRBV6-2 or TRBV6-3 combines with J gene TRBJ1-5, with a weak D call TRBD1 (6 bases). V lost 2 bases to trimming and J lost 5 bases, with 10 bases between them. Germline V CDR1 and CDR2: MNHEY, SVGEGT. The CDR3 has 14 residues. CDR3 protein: CASSYLQGHQPQHF. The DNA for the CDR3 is TGTGCCAGCAGTTACCTCCAGGGGCATCAGCCCCAGCATTTT.

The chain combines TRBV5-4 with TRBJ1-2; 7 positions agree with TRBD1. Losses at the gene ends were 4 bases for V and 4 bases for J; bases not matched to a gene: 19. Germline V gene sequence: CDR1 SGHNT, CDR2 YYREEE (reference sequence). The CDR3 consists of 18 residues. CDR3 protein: CASSIAKGQASWGYGYTF. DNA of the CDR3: TGTGCCAGCAGCATAGCTAAAGGACAGGCATCGTGGGGCTATGGCTACACCTTC. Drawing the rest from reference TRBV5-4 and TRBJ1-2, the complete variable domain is ETGVTQSPTHLIKTRGQQVTLRCSSQSGHNTVSWYQQALGQGPQFIFQYYREEENGRGNFPPRFSGLQFPNYSSELNVNALELDDSALYLCASSIAKGQASWGYGYTFGSGTRLTVV.

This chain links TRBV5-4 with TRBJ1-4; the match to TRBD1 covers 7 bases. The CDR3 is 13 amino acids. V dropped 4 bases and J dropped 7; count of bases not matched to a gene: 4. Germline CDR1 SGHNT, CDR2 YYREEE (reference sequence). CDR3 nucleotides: TGTGCCAGCAGCGTGGGACAGACTGAAAAACTGTTTTTT. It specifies CASSVGQTEKLFF.

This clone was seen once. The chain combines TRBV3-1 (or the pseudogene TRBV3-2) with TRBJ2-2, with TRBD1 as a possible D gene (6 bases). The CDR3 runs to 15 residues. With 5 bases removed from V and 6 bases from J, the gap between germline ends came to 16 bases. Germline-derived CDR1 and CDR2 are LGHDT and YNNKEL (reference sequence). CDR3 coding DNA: TGTGCCAGCAGCTACCCGGGACAAAACGCCGGGGAGCTGTTTTTT. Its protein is CASSYPGQNAGELFF.

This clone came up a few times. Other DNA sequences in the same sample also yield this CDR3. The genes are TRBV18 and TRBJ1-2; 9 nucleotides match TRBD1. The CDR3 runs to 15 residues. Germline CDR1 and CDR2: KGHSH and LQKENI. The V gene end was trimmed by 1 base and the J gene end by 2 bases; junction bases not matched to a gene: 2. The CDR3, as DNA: TGTGCCAGCTCACCACGGGACAGGGAGAACTATGGCTACACCTTC. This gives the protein CASSPRDRENYGYTF. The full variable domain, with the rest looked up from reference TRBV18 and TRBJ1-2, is NAGVMQNPRHLVRRRGQEARLRCSPMKGHSHVYWYRQLPEEGLKFMVYLQKENIIDESGMPKERFSAEFPKEGPSILRIQQVVRGDSAAYFCASSPRDRENYGYTFGSGTRLTVV.

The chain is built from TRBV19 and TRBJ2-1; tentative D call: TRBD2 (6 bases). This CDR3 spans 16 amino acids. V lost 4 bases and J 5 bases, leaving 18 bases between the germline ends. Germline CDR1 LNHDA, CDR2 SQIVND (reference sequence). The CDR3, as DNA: TGTGCCAGTAGTAGACTTTGGGCGGGGACGAACAATGAGCAGTTCTTC. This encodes CASSRLWAGTNNEQFF.

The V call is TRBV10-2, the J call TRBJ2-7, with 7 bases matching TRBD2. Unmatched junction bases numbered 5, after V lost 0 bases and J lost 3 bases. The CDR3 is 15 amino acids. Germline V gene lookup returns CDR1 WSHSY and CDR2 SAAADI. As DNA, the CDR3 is TGCGCCAGCAGTGAGTCGAACCGGGGGGTCTACGAGCAGTACTTC. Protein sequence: CASSESNRGVYEQYF.